This TCR beta chain was found in a study of T cell repertoires in cytomegalovirus infection. At the level of the study: It can be stated that public TCR beta signatures indicated CMV infection as well as a matching HLA type. Study observations and caveats: The ex vivo response was dominated by HLA-C-restricted CMV-specific TCR beta clonotypes. Of the TCR beta families, the public ones yielded a cumulative frequency that identified carriers of CMV plus the relevant HLA.

Comments on this clonotype: What it binds is not known.

There are 13 residues in the CDR3. Trimming shortened V by 3 bases and J by 3 bases, and 8 bases separated the two germline ends. Per germline, CDR1 DFQATT and CDR2 SNEGSKA (reference sequence). TCRdb reprocessed the reads via MiXCR and lists one record per CDR3 protein. The table records 290,000 or so distinct CDR3 sequences, 9.6% of them present only once. The V call is TRBV20-1, the J call TRBJ2-2; TRBD2 is a possible D gene (6 bases). This receptor was taken from a human donor in good health (CMV status not recorded). Some clones in this sample may be carry-over from other donors' samples. Input material: PBMCs. For the CDR3, the DNA is TGCAGTGCTAGGTCGGGGGACACCGGGGAGCTGTTTTTT. Translating it yields CSARSGDTGELFF.